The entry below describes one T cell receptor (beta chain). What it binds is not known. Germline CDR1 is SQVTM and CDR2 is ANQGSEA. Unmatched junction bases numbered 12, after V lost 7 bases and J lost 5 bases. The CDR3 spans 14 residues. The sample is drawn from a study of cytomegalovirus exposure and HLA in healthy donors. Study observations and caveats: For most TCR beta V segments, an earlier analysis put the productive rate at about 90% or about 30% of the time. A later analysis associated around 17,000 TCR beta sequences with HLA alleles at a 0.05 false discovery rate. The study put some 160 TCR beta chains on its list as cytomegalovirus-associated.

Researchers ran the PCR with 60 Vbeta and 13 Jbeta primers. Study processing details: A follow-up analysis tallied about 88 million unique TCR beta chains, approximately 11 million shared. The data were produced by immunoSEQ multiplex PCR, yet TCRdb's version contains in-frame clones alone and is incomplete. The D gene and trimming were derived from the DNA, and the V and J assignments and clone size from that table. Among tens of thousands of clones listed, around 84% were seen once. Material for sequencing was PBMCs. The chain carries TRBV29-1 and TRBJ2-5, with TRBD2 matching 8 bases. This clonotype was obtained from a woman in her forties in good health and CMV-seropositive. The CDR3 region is CSAAPGAGGETQYF. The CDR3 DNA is TGCAGCGCCGCCCCCGGGGCGGGGGGTGAGACCCAGTACTTC.